What follows describes a single T cell receptor beta chain. In this sample, this clone turned up a few times. It lacks a known antigen. The input lacks base qualities; no much larger clone sits a single base away. Library preparation was by the immunoSEQ multiplex PCR assay. TCRdb limited this immuneACCESS table to in-frame rearrangements with V and J called. A share of clones is missing; checked studies link under half to unresolved V genes, and the rest is unexplained. In this sample the table shows 80,000 to 100,000 clones, about 85% of which occur a single time. Of the sample, under 3% falls within the top ten clones. In light of the paper, this sample's time point label describes: peripheral blood 12 weeks after first pembrolizumab dose. Mismatch repair deficiency was established in every enrolled patient by polymerase chain reaction or immunohistochemistry. TCR sequencing was carried out for a few patients who responded to pembrolizumab therapy. Pembrolizumab PD-1 blockade was prospectively tested in advanced mismatch repair-deficient cancers, regardless of tissue of origin, in the phase II trial. Serial peripheral blood T cell samples were collected before and at multiple times after starting PD-1 blockade. Blood sampling times were reported as weeks after the first pembrolizumab dose.

V is shortened by 4 bases, J by 4 bases, and the region joining them spans 8 bases. For CDR1 and CDR2, the germline V gene lists SNHLY and FYNNEI. The CDR3 goes from the cysteine to the phenylalanine over 13 residues. Only CDR3 DNA remains: 39 bases, in frame from the first base. This specimen comes from a study of PD-1 blockade in mismatch repair-deficient tumors (dated by TCRdb to 2017 to 2019). Broadly, across the study: Between late 2013 and 2016, 80 to 90 consecutive patients with 11 to 13 mismatch repair-deficient cancer types, all previously treated and progressing, were enrolled in the trial. Deep sequencing of TCR CDR3 regions was used to track tumor-associated T cell clones in peripheral blood of patients responding to PD-1 blockade.

What the study reported, not specific to this receptor: Rapid expansion after pembrolizumab followed by contraction, generally before radiologic responses, was shown by tumor-resident clones, which were often undetectable in blood before treatment.

This material consisted of peripheral blood, taken 12 weeks after starting pembrolizumab. The rearrangement combines TRBV2 with TRBJ1-5, with the D gene not confidently named. This clonotype originated in an adult with mismatch repair-deficient cancer. Read as DNA, the sequence is TGTGCCAGCAGTGTCGGCGAAAATCAGCCCCAGCATTTT. Its translation reads: CASSVGENQPQHF.